The 8 T cell receptor beta chains below come from one sample, sequenced in a study of T cells in Graves' hyperthyroidism and ophthalmopathy. Amplification of TCR beta CDR3 regions was performed using RNA transcripts as template. First-round RT-PCR with HTBI primers amplified the TCR CDR3 region. One entry per CDR3 protein, called by TCRdb with MiXCR from the multiplex PCR reads. The sample records about half a million distinct CDR3 sequences, roughly 24% being singletons. Sequencing was carried out using blood. These receptors all stem from a woman aged 25 to 39 with Graves' ophthalmopathy.

The chain combines TRBV20-1 with TRBJ2-6; D unclear. V shed 1 base and J shed 4 bases, with 8 bases lying between them. CDR1 is DFQATT and CDR2 is SNEGSKA in the germline V gene (reference sequence). The CDR3 loop spans 14 amino acids. The CDR3 bases are TGCAGTGCTAGAGGGGTAGCCGGGGCCAACGTCCTGACTTTC. It yields the protein CSARGVAGANVLTF.

The V and J genes are TRBV2 and TRBJ1-2; 7 nucleotides agree with TRBD1. The CDR3 is 14 residues long. Germline V CDR1 and CDR2: SNHLY, FYNNEI. J gave up 4 bases and V 6 bases, and 8 bases lay outside the gene matches. The CDR3 DNA is TGTGCCAGCAGGGGGACGACAGGGACCTATGGCTACACCTTC. Translation gives CASRGTTGTYGYTF.

Only one count was recorded for this clonotype. The chain uses TRBV28 and TRBJ1-1, with 7 nucleotides matching TRBD1. The germline V gene encodes CDR1 MDHEN and CDR2 SYDVKM. The CDR3 is 13 residues long. The V gene end was trimmed by 8 bases and the J gene end by 1 base; junction bases not matched to a gene: 4. Written as DNA, the CDR3 is TGTGCCAGCTTCGGACAGGCGAACACTGAAGCTTTCTTT. Translated: CASFGQANTEAFF.

V and J are TRBV27 and TRBJ2-2; 7 nucleotides agree with TRBD1. This CDR3 comprises 19 residues. Germline assignment: CDR1 MNHEY and CDR2 SMNVEV (reference sequence). V lost 5 bases and J lost 0; bases outside the gene matches: 15. In DNA, the CDR3 is TGTGCCAGCAGTATAATAACTCTGAGGGGGCAATCGAACACCGGGGAGCTGTTTTTT. Protein: CASSIITLRGQSNTGELFF.

This clonotype was observed a few times. This chain links TRBV29-1 with TRBJ2-5, with TRBD1 as a possible D gene (5 bases). CDR3 length: 12 residues. Germline CDR1 and CDR2: SQVTM and ANQGSEA. V lost 2 bases to trimming and J lost 4 bases, with 8 bases between them. DNA for the CDR3: TGCAGCGTTGAAAGGCAGGGAGAGACCCAGTACTTC. Its protein product is CSVERQGETQYF.

There are a few counts of this clonotype. Just one base apart from a much larger clone, this may be a read error. The chain is built from TRBV18 and TRBJ1-3; D not certain. CDR3 length: 15 residues. Per the germline V gene, CDR1 is KGHSH and CDR2 is LQKENI. CDR3 sequence reads: CTSSPSERVGNTIYF. The DNA of the CDR3 is TGTACCAGCTCACCAAGTGAACGCGTTGGAAACACCATATATTTT.

This chain joins TRBV30 and TRBJ1-1; D unclear. The CDR3 sequence is 13 residues long. Germline V gene data show CDR1 as GTSNPN and CDR2 as SVGIG (reference sequence). With 4 bases removed from V and 4 bases from J, the gap between germline ends came to 13 bases. The CDR3 reads CAWKGDLGTEAFF. In nucleotides, the CDR3 is TGTGCCTGGAAGGGAGATTTGGGCACTGAAGCTTTCTTT.

The table lists this clonotype with many counts. As DNA, the CDR3 is TGTGCCAGCATTTCCGGACGGGAAGCTTTCTTT. Protein: CASISGREAFF. The chain joins TRBV6-5 to TRBJ1-1; D remains ambiguous. The CDR3 is 11 residues long. Trimming cost V 7 bases and J 8 bases, with 11 bases left between them. Germline V gene data show CDR1 as MNHEY and CDR2 as SVGAGI.